This is a list of T cell receptor beta chains from one sample in a study of STAT5B mutations in CD4+ large granular lymphocyte leukemia. Libraries were prepared by immunoSEQ multiplex PCR; TCRdb keeps only in-frame clonotypes and omits some of them. Here the sample spans about 670 clones, around 74% being singletons. The material sequenced was PBMCs. Receptor source: a man between 60 and 75 years old with CD4+ T-cell large granular lymphocyte leukemia. Each CDR3 is given with its conserved first and last residue. Fields, in order: V gene, J gene, D gene, clone size, CDR3 DNA, CDR3 protein. The D gene is left open where the match is weak. Clone size appears in some rows only: once, few, many, or a class for an expanded clone.

V gene: TRBV4-3
J gene: TRBJ2-7
D gene: .
clone size: .
CDR3 DNA: TGCGCCAGCAGCCAAGATTTTGAGATAGCCTACGAGCAGTACTTC
CDR3 protein: CASSQDFEIAYEQYF

V gene: TRBV6-4
J gene: TRBJ2-3
D gene: .
clone size: .
CDR3 DNA: TGTGCCAGCAGTGACCAAGGGGGCACAGATACGCAGTATTTT
CDR3 protein: CASSDQGGTDTQYF

V gene: TRBV6-5
J gene: TRBJ1-2
D gene: .
clone size: .
CDR3 DNA: TGTGCCAGCAGTTACCGAGGGGCGTCCCACTACTATGGCTACACCTTC
CDR3 protein: CASSYRGASHYYGYTF

V gene: TRBV2
J gene: TRBJ1-1
D gene: .
clone size: few
CDR3 DNA: TGTGCCAGCAGTGGGACAGAGAGCACTGAAGCTTTCTTT
CDR3 protein: CASSGTESTEAFF

V gene: TRBV10-1
J gene: TRBJ2-3
D gene: .
clone size: few
CDR3 DNA: TGCGCCAGCAGTGAGCGCAGGGGAACAGATACGCAGTATTTT
CDR3 protein: CASSERRGTDTQYF

V gene: TRBV5-1
J gene: TRBJ2-3
D gene: TRBD2
clone size: .
CDR3 DNA: TGCGCCAGTTCCTCTAGCGGGAGGGTGACAGATACGCAGTATTTT
CDR3 protein: CASSSSGRVTDTQYF

V gene: TRBV30
J gene: TRBJ2-3
D gene: .
clone size: once
CDR3 DNA: TGTGCCTGGAACACAGGGAGCACAGATACGCAGTATTTT
CDR3 protein: CAWNTGSTDTQYF

V gene: TRBV7-3
J gene: TRBJ2-7
D gene: .
clone size: .
CDR3 DNA: TGTGCCAGCAGCCCAGGGGTATTCGGAGGCGACGAGCAGTACTTC
CDR3 protein: CASSPGVFGGDEQYF

V gene: TRBV5-1
J gene: TRBJ1-1
D gene: TRBD1
clone size: .
CDR3 DNA: TGCGCCAGCAGCTTTGCCGGAGGACAGGGAGGTGAAGCTTTCTTT
CDR3 protein: CASSFAGGQGGEAFF

V gene: TRBV15
J gene: TRBJ1-5
D gene: .
clone size: .
CDR3 DNA: TGTGCCACCAGCAGAGATCGTCTCCTCAGGTGGGGGGGCTTGGGCAATCAGCCCCAGCATTTT
CDR3 protein: CATSRDRLLRWGGLGNQPQHF

V gene: TRBV14
J gene: TRBJ2-5
D gene: .
clone size: once
CDR3 DNA: TGTGCCAGCAGCCAAGATGGCCGGACCCAGTACTTC
CDR3 protein: CASSQDGRTQYF

V gene: TRBV19
J gene: TRBJ2-5
D gene: TRBD2
clone size: .
CDR3 DNA: TGTGCCCAAACCCGAGGAGCGGGGGGCCTCCTGGGGGAGACCCAGTACTTC
CDR3 protein: CAQTRGAGGLLGETQYF

V gene: TRBV5-6
J gene: TRBJ2-5
D gene: TRBD1
clone size: .
CDR3 DNA: TGTGCCAGCAGCTTGACCTGGCGACAGGGAGAGACCCAGTACTTC
CDR3 protein: CASSLTWRQGETQYF

V gene: TRBV15
J gene: TRBJ2-1
D gene: TRBD2
clone size: .
CDR3 DNA: TGTGCCACCAGCAGGAGAACTAGCGCCAATGAGCAGTTCTTC
CDR3 protein: CATSRRTSANEQFF

V gene: TRBV6-4
J gene: TRBJ2-1
D gene: .
clone size: .
CDR3 DNA: TGTGCCAGCAGTGACGGGGAGGGGGGCGATGAGCAGTTCTTC
CDR3 protein: CASSDGEGGDEQFF

V gene: TRBV7-2
J gene: TRBJ2-7
D gene: TRBD2
clone size: .
CDR3 DNA: TGTGCCAGCAGCGCAACTAGCGGGAGTTACGACGAGCAGTACTTC
CDR3 protein: CASSATSGSYDEQYF

V gene: TRBV5-8
J gene: TRBJ2-2
D gene: .
clone size: .
CDR3 DNA: TGTGCCAGCAGCTTAGCACTGGCATATAACACCGGGGAGCTGTTTTTT
CDR3 protein: CASSLALAYNTGELFF

V gene: TRBV5-1
J gene: TRBJ2-7
D gene: TRBD1
clone size: medium-sized
CDR3 DNA: TGCGCCAGCAGCTGGGACAGGGGAGCCGACGAGCAGTACTTC
CDR3 protein: CASSWDRGADEQYF

V gene: TRBV4-1
J gene: TRBJ2-7
D gene: .
clone size: .
CDR3 DNA: TGCGCCAGCAGCCAAGAATCTCTGGCAGGGTCTGAGCAGTACTTC
CDR3 protein: CASSQESLAGSEQYF

V gene: TRBV10-3
J gene: TRBJ2-5
D gene: TRBD2
clone size: once
CDR3 DNA: TGTGCCATCAACGGGCTAGCGGGGGCCATGGAGACCCAGTACTTC
CDR3 protein: CAINGLAGAMETQYF

V gene: TRBV7-9
J gene: TRBJ1-4
D gene: .
clone size: .
CDR3 DNA: TGTGCCAGCAGCCCGGAGGGGGGATGGGGTGAAAAACTGTTTTTT
CDR3 protein: CASSPEGGWGEKLFF

V gene: TRBV30
J gene: TRBJ1-2
D gene: .
clone size: .
CDR3 DNA: TGTGCCTGGAACGGGCGGGGCGCATATGGCTACACCTTC
CDR3 protein: CAWNGRGAYGYTF

V gene: TRBV4-3
J gene: TRBJ2-7
D gene: TRBD2
clone size: .
CDR3 DNA: TGCGCCAGCAGCCAAGATGGGACTAGCGGGGGGATTTACGAGCAGTACTTC
CDR3 protein: CASSQDGTSGGIYEQYF

V gene: TRBV7-2
J gene: TRBJ1-5
D gene: .
clone size: few
CDR3 DNA: TGTGCCAGCAGCTTGCCTGGCGGCAGCAATCAGCCCCAGCATTTT
CDR3 protein: CASSLPGGSNQPQHF

V gene: TRBV6-6
J gene: TRBJ1-4
D gene: .
clone size: large
CDR3 DNA: TGTGCCAGCAGAAGGGGCCGGAATGAAAAACTGTTTTTT
CDR3 protein: CASRRGRNEKLFF

V gene: TRBV7-7
J gene: TRBJ2-1
D gene: .
clone size: .
CDR3 DNA: TGTGCTAGCAAGCGGAGCTCCTACAATGAGCAGTTCTTC
CDR3 protein: CASKRSSYNEQFF

V gene: TRBV9
J gene: TRBJ2-5
D gene: TRBD2
clone size: few
CDR3 DNA: TGTGCCAGCAGCGTAGGCGGGGGACCCCAAGAGACCCAGTACTTC
CDR3 protein: CASSVGGGPQETQYF

V gene: TRBV11-1
J gene: TRBJ1-2
D gene: .
clone size: .
CDR3 DNA: TGTGCCAGCAGCCCCCCAGGGGCACCGGGTGGTTATGGCTACACCTTC
CDR3 protein: CASSPPGAPGGYGYTF

V gene: TRBV28
J gene: TRBJ1-1
D gene: .
clone size: .
CDR3 DNA: TGTGCCAGCAGTTTAGAAACAGGGTGGAACACTGAAGCTTTCTTT
CDR3 protein: CASSLETGWNTEAFF

V gene: TRBV7-1
J gene: TRBJ2-3
D gene: .
clone size: few
CDR3 DNA: TGTGCCAGCAGCTCCTCGACTAGCACAGATACGCAGTATTTT
CDR3 protein: CASSSSTSTDTQYF

V gene: TRBV7-8
J gene: TRBJ2-3
D gene: .
clone size: .
CDR3 DNA: TGTGCCAGCAGCTCCTCGACTAGCACAGATACGCAGTATTTT
CDR3 protein: CASSSSTSTDTQYF

V gene: TRBV14
J gene: TRBJ2-1
D gene: .
clone size: .
CDR3 DNA: TGTGCCAGCAGTGTAAGGGGGGATGAGCAGTTCTTC
CDR3 protein: CASSVRGDEQFF

V gene: TRBV25-1
J gene: TRBJ1-1
D gene: .
clone size: .
CDR3 DNA: TGTGCCAGCAGTGGCTATGGTGAAGCTTTCTTT
CDR3 protein: CASSGYGEAFF

V gene: TRBV5-1
J gene: TRBJ1-6
D gene: TRBD1
clone size: .
CDR3 DNA: TGCGCCAGCAGCTTCGACAGGGGTTTTAATTCACCCCTCCACTTT
CDR3 protein: CASSFDRGFNSPLHF

V gene: TRBV19
J gene: TRBJ1-2
D gene: TRBD1
clone size: .
CDR3 DNA: TGTGCCAGTGGGATTGCACCCGGGACAGGGGGGAACTATGGCTACACCTTC
CDR3 protein: CASGIAPGTGGNYGYTF

V gene: TRBV6-6
J gene: TRBJ1-4
D gene: TRBD1
clone size: .
CDR3 DNA: TGTGCCAGCAGTTACGGGACAGGGGTTGGTGAAAAACTGTTTTTT
CDR3 protein: CASSYGTGVGEKLFF

V gene: TRBV11-2
J gene: TRBJ2-5
D gene: .
clone size: .
CDR3 DNA: TGTGCCAGCAGCCCACCCCTTCTAGAGGAGACCCAGTACTTC
CDR3 protein: CASSPPLLEETQYF

V gene: TRBV27
J gene: TRBJ2-2
D gene: TRBD1
clone size: .
CDR3 DNA: TGTGCCAGCAGTTTCACAGGGGTGGTCGGGGAGCTGTTTTTT
CDR3 protein: CASSFTGVVGELFF

V gene: TRBV6-4
J gene: TRBJ2-3
D gene: TRBD2
clone size: .
CDR3 DNA: TGTGCCAGCAGTGAGGGACTAGCTAGCACAGATACGCAGTATTTT
CDR3 protein: CASSEGLASTDTQYF

V gene: TRBV9
J gene: TRBJ1-2
D gene: .
clone size: .
CDR3 DNA: TGTGCCAGCAGCGTAGACGGGGGGAGCTATGGCTACACCTTC
CDR3 protein: CASSVDGGSYGYTF

V gene: TRBV25-1
J gene: TRBJ2-7
D gene: TRBD1
clone size: .
CDR3 DNA: TGTGCCAGCAATGACAGGGGGGGGTCCTACGAGCAGTACTTC
CDR3 protein: CASNDRGGSYEQYF

V gene: TRBV2
J gene: TRBJ1-5
D gene: TRBD1
clone size: few
CDR3 DNA: TGTGCCAGCAGTGGGCGCAGGGGGTATCAGCCCCAGCATTTT
CDR3 protein: CASSGRRGYQPQHF

V gene: TRBV4-2
J gene: TRBJ2-1
D gene: .
clone size: .
CDR3 DNA: TGTGCCAGCAGCCAAGACGGGGGTAGCTCCTACAATGAGCAGTTCTTC
CDR3 protein: CASSQDGGSSYNEQFF

V gene: TRBV6-5
J gene: TRBJ1-3
D gene: .
clone size: .
CDR3 DNA: TGTGCCAGCAGAACCGGACCAAGGAACACCATATATTTT
CDR3 protein: CASRTGPRNTIYF

V gene: TRBV9
J gene: TRBJ1-1
D gene: .
clone size: .
CDR3 DNA: TGTGCCAGCAGCGTGGGGGGTTTGGCCGCGGACGCTTTCTTT
CDR3 protein: CASSVGGLAADAFF

V gene: TRBV30
J gene: TRBJ2-7
D gene: .
clone size: .
CDR3 DNA: TGTGCCTGGAGTGGAAAGGGGGGCAGGCAGTACTTC
CDR3 protein: CAWSGKGGRQYF

V gene: TRBV5-1
J gene: TRBJ2-2
D gene: .
clone size: .
CDR3 DNA: TGCGCCAGCAGCCCAGGGACCCCAGGTGTGCTGTTTTTT
CDR3 protein: CASSPGTPGVLFF

V gene: TRBV4-2
J gene: TRBJ1-5
D gene: .
clone size: .
CDR3 DNA: TGTGCCAGCAGCCAAGATGGGGCGCCGGATCAGCCCCAGCATTTT
CDR3 protein: CASSQDGAPDQPQHF

V gene: TRBV5-6
J gene: TRBJ2-7
D gene: .
clone size: .
CDR3 DNA: TGTGCCAGCAGCCCGGGATCAGGGATCGAGCAGTACTTC
CDR3 protein: CASSPGSGIEQYF

V gene: TRBV5-1
J gene: TRBJ2-7
D gene: TRBD1
clone size: .
CDR3 DNA: TGCGCCAGCAGCTGGGACAGGGGAGCCGACGAGCAGTACTTC
CDR3 protein: CASSWDRGADEQYF

V gene: TRBV6-5
J gene: TRBJ1-1
D gene: TRBD1
clone size: few
CDR3 DNA: TGTGCCAGCAGTTACCTCTCGACAGGGGGCACTGAAGCTTTCTTT
CDR3 protein: CASSYLSTGGTEAFF

V gene: TRBV5-5
J gene: TRBJ2-7
D gene: .
clone size: .
CDR3 DNA: TGTGCCAGCAGCTTGGAGTTGGGGGATTACTACGAGCAGTACTTC
CDR3 protein: CASSLELGDYYEQYF

V gene: TRBV30
J gene: TRBJ2-5
D gene: .
clone size: .
CDR3 DNA: TGTGCCTGGAGTCGGGACCCCCCGGAGACCCAGTACTTC
CDR3 protein: CAWSRDPPETQYF

V gene: TRBV9
J gene: TRBJ2-5
D gene: TRBD2
clone size: .
CDR3 DNA: TGTGCCAGCAGCGTAAGTAAGACTAGCGGTGAGACCCAGTACTTC
CDR3 protein: CASSVSKTSGETQYF

V gene: TRBV13
J gene: TRBJ1-1
D gene: .
clone size: .
CDR3 DNA: TGTGCCAGCAGTTGGGGACCCAACACTGAAGCTTTCTTT
CDR3 protein: CASSWGPNTEAFF

V gene: TRBV5-8
J gene: TRBJ2-5
D gene: TRBD2
clone size: .
CDR3 DNA: TGTGCCAGCAGCTTGGTAGCGGGAGTAGCGACCCAGTACTTC
CDR3 protein: CASSLVAGVATQYF

V gene: TRBV18
J gene: TRBJ2-7
D gene: .
clone size: .
CDR3 DNA: TGTGCCAGCTCCCCGTCCGGACAGACAATAACCTACGAGCAGTACTTC
CDR3 protein: CASSPSGQTITYEQYF